The present T cell receptor beta chain was sequenced within a study of CD8+CD57+ T cells in acquired aplastic anemia. This CDR3 spans 12 amino acids. J was trimmed by 5 bases and V by 6 bases; bases with no gene match: 1. From germline, CDR1 is MNHNS and CDR2 SASEGT. Profiling that covered TCR beta VDJ and CDR3 relied on genomic DNA as its template. TCRdb analysed the reads with MiXCR anew, one entry per CDR3 protein. The sample lists about 160,000 distinct CDR3 sequences; 35% to 55% were seen once. This clonotype was detected ten times or more. The receptor's source is a human donor in good health. The rearrangement links TRBV6-1 to TRBJ1-1; 9 positions match TRBD1. Material: sorted CD4+, CD8+, or CD8+CD57+ T cells (not recorded which) from PBMCs. CDR3 in DNA: TGTGCCAGCAGCGACAGGGGGACTGAAGCTTTCTTT. This codes for CASSDRGTEAFF.